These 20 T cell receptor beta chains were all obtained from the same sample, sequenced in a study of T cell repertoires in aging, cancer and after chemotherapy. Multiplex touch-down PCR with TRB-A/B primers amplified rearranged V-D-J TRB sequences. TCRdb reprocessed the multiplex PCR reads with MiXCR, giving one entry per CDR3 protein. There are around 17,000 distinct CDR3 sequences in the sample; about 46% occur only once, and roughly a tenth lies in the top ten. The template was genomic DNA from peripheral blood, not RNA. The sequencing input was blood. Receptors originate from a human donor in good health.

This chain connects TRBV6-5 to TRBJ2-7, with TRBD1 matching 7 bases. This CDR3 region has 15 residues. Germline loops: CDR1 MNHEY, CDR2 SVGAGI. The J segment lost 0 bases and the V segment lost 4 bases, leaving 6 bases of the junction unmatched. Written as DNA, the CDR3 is TGTGCCAGCAGTTCCGGGACAGTGAGCTCCTACGAGCAGTACTTC. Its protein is CASSSGTVSSYEQYF.

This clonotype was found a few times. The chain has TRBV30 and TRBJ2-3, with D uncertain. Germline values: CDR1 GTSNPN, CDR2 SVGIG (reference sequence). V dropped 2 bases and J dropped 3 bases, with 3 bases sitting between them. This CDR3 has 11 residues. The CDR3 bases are TGTGCCTGGAGTACAACAGATACGCAGTATTTT. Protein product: CAWSTTDTQYF.

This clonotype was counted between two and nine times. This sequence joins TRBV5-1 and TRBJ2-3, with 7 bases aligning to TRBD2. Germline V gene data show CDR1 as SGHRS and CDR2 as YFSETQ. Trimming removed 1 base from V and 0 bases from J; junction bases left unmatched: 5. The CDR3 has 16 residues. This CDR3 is CASSLWGSGSTDTQYF. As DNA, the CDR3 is TGCGCCAGCAGCTTGTGGGGTAGCGGGAGCACAGATACGCAGTATTTT. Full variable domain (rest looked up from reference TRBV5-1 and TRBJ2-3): KAGVTQTPRYLIKTRGQQVTLSCSPISGHRSVSWYQQTPGQGLQFLFEYFSETQRNKGNFPGRFSGRQFSNSRSEMNVSTLELGDSALYLCASSLWGSGSTDTQYFGPGTRLTVL.

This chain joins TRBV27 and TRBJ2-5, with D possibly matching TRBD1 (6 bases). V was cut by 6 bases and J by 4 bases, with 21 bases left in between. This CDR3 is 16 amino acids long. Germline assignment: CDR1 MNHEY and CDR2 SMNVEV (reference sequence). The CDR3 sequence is CASSPWGPTSPETQYF. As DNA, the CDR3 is TGTGCCAGCAGCCCCTGGGGGCCTACTTCCCCAGAGACCCAGTACTTC.

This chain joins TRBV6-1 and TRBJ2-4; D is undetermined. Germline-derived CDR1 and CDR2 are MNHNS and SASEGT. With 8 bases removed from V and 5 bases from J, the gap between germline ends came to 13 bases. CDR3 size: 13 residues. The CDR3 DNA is TGTGCCAGCGGAAAGGGTATGGAAAACATTCAGTACTTC. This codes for CASGKGMENIQYF.

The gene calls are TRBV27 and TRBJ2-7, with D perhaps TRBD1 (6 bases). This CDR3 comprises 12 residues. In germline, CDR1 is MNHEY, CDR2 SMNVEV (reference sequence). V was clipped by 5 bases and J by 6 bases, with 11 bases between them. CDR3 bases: TGTGCCAGCAGTCTCACAGGGACCGAGCAGTACTTC. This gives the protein CASSLTGTEQYF.

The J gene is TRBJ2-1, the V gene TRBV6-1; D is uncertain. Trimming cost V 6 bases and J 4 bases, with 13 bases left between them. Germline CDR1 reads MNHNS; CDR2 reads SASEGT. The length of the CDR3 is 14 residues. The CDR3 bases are TGTGCCAGCAGGACCCTGGTACGATACAATGAGCAGTTCTTC. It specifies CASRTLVRYNEQFF.

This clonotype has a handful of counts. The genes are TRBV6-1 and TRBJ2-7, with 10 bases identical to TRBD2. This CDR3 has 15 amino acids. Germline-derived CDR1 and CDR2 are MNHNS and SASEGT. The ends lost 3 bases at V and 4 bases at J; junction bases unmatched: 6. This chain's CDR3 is CASSEPGLASYEQYF. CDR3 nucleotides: TGTGCCAGCAGTGAGCCGGGACTAGCGAGTTACGAGCAGTACTTC.

The DNA for the CDR3 is TGTGCCAGCAGTTTAGGGCAGGGACCCTACAATGAGCAGTTCTTC. Translation: CASSLGQGPYNEQFF. The chain employs TRBV12-3 or TRBV12-4 and TRBJ2-1, with D perhaps matching TRBD1 or TRBD2 (5 bases each). CDR3 size: 15 residues. Trimming shortened V by 1 base and J by 2 bases, and 9 bases separated the two germline ends.

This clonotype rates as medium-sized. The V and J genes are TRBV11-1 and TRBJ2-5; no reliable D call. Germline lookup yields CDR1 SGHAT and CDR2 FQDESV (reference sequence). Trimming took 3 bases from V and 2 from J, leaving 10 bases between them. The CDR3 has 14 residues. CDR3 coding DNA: TGTGCCAGCAGCTTGGGGTACGGGCAAGAGACCCAGTACTTC. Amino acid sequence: CASSLGYGQETQYF.

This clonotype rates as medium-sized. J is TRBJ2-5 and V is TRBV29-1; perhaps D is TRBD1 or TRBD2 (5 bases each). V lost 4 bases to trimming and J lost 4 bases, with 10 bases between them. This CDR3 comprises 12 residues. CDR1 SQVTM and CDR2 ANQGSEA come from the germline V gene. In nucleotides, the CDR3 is TGCAGCGTTGGAGGGGCGGGAGAGACCCAGTACTTC. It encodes CSVGGAGETQYF.

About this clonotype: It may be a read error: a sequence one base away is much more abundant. The CDR3 DNA reads as TGCAGCGTTGATGGGAGAGGGGAGGGCACAGATACGCAGTATTTT. It translates to CSVDGRGEGTDTQYF. The chain recombines TRBV29-1 with TRBJ2-3, with D perhaps matching TRBD2 (6 bases). V was cut by 3 bases and J by 1 base, with 14 bases left in between. CDR1 SQVTM and CDR2 ANQGSEA come from the germline V gene. The CDR3 totals 15 residues.

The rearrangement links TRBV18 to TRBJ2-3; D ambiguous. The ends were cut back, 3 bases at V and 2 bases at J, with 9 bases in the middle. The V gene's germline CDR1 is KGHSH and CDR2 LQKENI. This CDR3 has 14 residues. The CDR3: CASSPRQYTDTQYF. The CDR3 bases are TGTGCCAGCTCACCCCGGCAGTACACAGATACGCAGTATTTT.

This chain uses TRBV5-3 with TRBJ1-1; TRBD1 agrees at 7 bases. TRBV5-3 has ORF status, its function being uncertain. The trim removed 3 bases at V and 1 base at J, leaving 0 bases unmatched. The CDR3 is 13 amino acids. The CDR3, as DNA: TGTGCCAGAAGCTACAGGGGGAACACTGAAGCTTTCTTT. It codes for CARSYRGNTEAFF.

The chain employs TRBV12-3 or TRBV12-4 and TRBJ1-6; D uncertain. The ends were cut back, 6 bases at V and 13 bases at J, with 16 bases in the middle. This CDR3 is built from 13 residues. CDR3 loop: CASRGQTRSPLHF. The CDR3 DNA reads TGTGCCAGCAGAGGTCAAACTAGGAGTCCCCTCCACTTT.

The CDR3 DNA reads TGCAGCGTTGTTCGTAGCAGATACGAGCAGTACTTC. Its protein is CSVVRSRYEQYF. This chain connects TRBV29-1 to TRBJ2-7; no reliable D call. Trimming took 4 bases from V and 4 from J, leaving 11 bases between them. The CDR3 spans 12 residues. From germline, CDR1 is SQVTM and CDR2 ANQGSEA.

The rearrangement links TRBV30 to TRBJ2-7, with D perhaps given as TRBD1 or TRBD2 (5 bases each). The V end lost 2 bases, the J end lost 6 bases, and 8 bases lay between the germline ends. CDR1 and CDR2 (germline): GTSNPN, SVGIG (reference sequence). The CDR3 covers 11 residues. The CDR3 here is CAWSRDVEQYF. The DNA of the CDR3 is TGTGCCTGGAGTAGGGACGTCGAGCAGTACTTC.

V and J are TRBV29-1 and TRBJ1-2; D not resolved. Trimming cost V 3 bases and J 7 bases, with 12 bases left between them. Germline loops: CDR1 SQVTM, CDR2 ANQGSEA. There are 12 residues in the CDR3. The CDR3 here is CSVDEAGGGYTF. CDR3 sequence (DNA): TGCAGCGTTGATGAAGCCGGTGGTGGCTACACCTTC. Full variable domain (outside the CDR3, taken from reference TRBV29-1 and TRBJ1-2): SAVISQKPSRDICQRGTSLTIQCQVDSQVTMMFWYRQQPGQSLTLIATANQGSEATYESGFVIDKFPISRPNLTFSTLTVSNMSPEDSSIYLCSVDEAGGGYTFGSGTRLTVV.

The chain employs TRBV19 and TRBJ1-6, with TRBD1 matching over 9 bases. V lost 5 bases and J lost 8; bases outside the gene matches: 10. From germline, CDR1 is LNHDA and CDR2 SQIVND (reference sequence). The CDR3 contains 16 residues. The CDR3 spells CASSPPGQGFDSPLHF. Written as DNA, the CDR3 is TGTGCCAGTAGTCCACCGGGACAGGGTTTTGATTCACCCCTCCACTTT.

CDR3 DNA: TGTGCCAGCAGTTTACTCGCACAGGGTCCACCCTACGAGCAGTACTTC. Protein sequence: CASSLLAQGPPYEQYF. The chain uses TRBV28 and TRBJ2-7; the D gene is possibly TRBD1 (6 bases). V lost 2 bases to trimming and J lost 2 bases, with 16 bases between them. Germline lookup yields CDR1 MDHEN and CDR2 SYDVKM. The CDR3 runs to 16 residues.